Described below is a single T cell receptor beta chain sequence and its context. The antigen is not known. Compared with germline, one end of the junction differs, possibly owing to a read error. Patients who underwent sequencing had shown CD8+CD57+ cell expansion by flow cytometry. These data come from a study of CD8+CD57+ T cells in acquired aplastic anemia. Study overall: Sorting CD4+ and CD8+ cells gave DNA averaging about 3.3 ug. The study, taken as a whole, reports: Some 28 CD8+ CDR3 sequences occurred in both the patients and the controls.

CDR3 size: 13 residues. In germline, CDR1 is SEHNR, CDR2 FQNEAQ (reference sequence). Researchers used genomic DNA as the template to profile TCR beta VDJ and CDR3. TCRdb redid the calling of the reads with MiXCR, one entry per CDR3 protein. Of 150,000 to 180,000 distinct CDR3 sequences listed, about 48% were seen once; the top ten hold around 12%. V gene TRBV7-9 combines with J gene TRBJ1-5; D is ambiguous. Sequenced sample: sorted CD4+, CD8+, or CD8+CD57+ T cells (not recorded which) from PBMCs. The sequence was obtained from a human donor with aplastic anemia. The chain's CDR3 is CASSQGPNQPQHF. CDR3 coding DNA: TGCGCCAGCAGCCAAGGCCCCAATCAGCCCCAGCATTTT.